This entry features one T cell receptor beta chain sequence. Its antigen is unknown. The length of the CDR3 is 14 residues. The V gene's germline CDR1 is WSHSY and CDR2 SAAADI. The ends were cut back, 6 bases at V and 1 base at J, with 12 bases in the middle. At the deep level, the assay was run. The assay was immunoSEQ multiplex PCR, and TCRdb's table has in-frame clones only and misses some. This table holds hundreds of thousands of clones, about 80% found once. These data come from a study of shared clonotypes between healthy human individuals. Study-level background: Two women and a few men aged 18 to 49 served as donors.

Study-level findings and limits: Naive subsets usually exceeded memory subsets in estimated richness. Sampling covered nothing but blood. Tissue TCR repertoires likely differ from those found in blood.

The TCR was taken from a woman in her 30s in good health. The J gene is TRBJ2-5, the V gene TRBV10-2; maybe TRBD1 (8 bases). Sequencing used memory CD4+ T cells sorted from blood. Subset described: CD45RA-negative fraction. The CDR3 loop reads CASRAGQVQETQYF. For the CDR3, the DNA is TGCGCCAGCAGAGCGGGACAGGTCCAAGAGACCCAGTACTTC.